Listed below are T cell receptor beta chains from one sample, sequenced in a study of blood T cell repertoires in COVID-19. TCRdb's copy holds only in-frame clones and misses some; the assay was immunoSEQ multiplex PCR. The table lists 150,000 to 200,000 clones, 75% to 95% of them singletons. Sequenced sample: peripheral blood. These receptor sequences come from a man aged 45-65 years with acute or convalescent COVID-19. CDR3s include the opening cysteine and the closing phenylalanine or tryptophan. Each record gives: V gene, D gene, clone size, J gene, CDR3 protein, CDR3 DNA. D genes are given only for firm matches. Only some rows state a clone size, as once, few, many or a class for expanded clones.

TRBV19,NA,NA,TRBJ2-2,CASSIVGQNTGELFF,TGTGCCAGTAGTATAGTGGGACAGAACACCGGGGAGCTGTTTTTT
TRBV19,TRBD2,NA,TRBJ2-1,CASTAGGPFGEQFF,TGTGCCAGTACAGCGGGAGGGCCATTTGGTGAGCAGTTCTTC
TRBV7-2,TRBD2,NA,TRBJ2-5,CASSTGLARETQYF,TGTGCCAGCAGCACTGGACTAGCCCGGGAGACCCAGTACTTC
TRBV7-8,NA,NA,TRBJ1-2,CASSPLGQLYGYTF,TGTGCCAGCAGCCCCCTGGGGCAGCTCTATGGCTACACCTTC
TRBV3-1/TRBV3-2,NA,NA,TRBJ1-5,CASSQDDIQPQHF,TGTGCCAGCAGCCAAGATGACATTCAGCCCCAGCATTTT
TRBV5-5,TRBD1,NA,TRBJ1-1,CASSFGQGGLNTEAFF,TGTGCCAGCAGCTTCGGACAGGGTGGTCTGAACACTGAAGCTTTCTTT
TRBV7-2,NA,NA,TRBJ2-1,CASSLSGSRTEQFF,TGTGCCAGCAGCTTAAGCGGATCGCGGACTGAGCAGTTCTTC
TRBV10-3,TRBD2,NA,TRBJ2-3,CAISDAGGDTDTQYF,TGTGCCATCAGTGACGCCGGGGGGGACACAGATACGCAGTATTTT
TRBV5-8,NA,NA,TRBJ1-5,CASSLVAGGGPQHF,TGTGCCAGCAGCTTGGTGGCGGGTGGAGGGCCCCAGCATTTT
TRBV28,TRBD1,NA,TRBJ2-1,CASKGDSHYNEQFF,TGTGCCAGCAAGGGGGACAGCCACTACAATGAGCAGTTCTTC
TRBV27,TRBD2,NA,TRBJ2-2,CASSFLGLERTGELFF,TGTGCCAGCAGTTTTTTGGGACTAGAGAGGACCGGGGAGCTGTTTTTT
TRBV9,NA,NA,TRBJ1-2,CASSVNEANYGYTF,TGTGCCAGCAGCGTAAATGAGGCTAACTATGGCTACACCTTC
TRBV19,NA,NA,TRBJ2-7,CASSIGQSQAYEQYF,TGTGCCAGTAGTATAGGACAAAGCCAAGCCTACGAGCAGTACTTC
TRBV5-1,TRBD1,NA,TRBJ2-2,CASSPRQGAGELFF,TGCGCCAGCAGCCCCCGACAGGGGGCCGGGGAGCTGTTTTTT
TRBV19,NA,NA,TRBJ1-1,CASSSRGPSFGNTEAFF,TGTGCCAGTAGTTCCCGGGGTCCCAGCTTCGGGAACACTGAAGCTTTCTTT
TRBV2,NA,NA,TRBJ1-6,CASSEARKNSPLHF,TGTGCCAGCAGTGAAGCGCGGAAGAATTCACCCCTCCACTTT
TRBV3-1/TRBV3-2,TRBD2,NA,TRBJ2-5,CASSQDATSRTQYF,TGTGCCAGCAGCCAAGATGCGACTAGCAGGACCCAGTACTTC
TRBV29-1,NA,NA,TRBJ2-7,CSARGHYEQYF,TGCAGCGCCAGGGGCCACTACGAGCAGTACTTC
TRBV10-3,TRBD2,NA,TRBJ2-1,CAINSGLAENEQFF,TGTGCCATCAACTCGGGACTAGCGGAAAATGAGCAGTTCTTC
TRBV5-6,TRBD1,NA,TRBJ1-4,CASSFWDRGNEKLFF,TGTGCCAGCAGCTTCTGGGACAGGGGGAATGAAAAACTGTTTTTT
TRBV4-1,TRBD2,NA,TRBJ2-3,CASSQDTSGIGTDTQYF,TGCGCCAGCAGCCAAGATACTAGCGGGATTGGCACAGATACGCAGTATTTT
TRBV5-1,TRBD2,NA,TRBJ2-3,CASSRGTSGATDTQYF,TGCGCCAGCAGCCGAGGGACTAGCGGGGCCACAGATACGCAGTATTTT
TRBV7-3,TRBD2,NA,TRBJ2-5,CASSQRERTSGGTDETQYF,TGTGCCAGCAGCCAACGGGAGAGGACTAGCGGGGGGACGGATGAGACCCAGTACTTC
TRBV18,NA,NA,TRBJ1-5,CASSPQGAGRVGNQPQHF,TGTGCCAGCTCACCACAAGGCGCGGGGAGAGTTGGCAATCAGCCCCAGCATTTT
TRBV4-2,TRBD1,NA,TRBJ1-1,CASSQIWTGIISTEAFF,TGTGCCAGCAGCCAAATCTGGACAGGAATAATAAGCACTGAAGCTTTCTTT
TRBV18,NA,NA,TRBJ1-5,CASSSDSYQPQHF,TGTGCCAGCTCAAGCGACAGCTATCAGCCCCAGCATTTT
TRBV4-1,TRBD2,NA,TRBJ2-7,CASSQGSGTPGGYEQYF,TGCGCCAGCAGCCAAGGCTCTGGGACCCCGGGAGGCTACGAGCAGTACTTC
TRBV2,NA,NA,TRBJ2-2,CASSESRPPGGELFF,TGTGCCAGCAGTGAGTCCCGCCCCCCCGGCGGGGAGCTGTTTTTT
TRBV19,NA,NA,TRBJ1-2,CASSIWQVSGGYTF,TGTGCCAGTAGTATATGGCAGGTCTCTGGTGGCTACACCTTC
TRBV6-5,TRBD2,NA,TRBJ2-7,CASSYSGLVSYEQYF,TGTGCCAGCAGTTACTCCGGACTAGTTTCCTACGAGCAGTACTTC
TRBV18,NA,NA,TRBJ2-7,CASSPAGDSYEQYF,TGTGCCAGCTCACCTGCAGGGGATTCCTACGAGCAGTACTTC
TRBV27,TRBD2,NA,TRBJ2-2,CASSLWAAGGGNTGELFF,TGTGCCAGCAGTTTATGGGCGGCTGGCGGGGGGAACACCGGGGAGCTGTTTTTT
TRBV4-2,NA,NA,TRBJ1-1,CASSQVTDNKAFF,TGTGCCAGCAGCCAAGTGACAGACAACAAAGCTTTCTTT
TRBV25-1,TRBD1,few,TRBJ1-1,CASTWTGALTEAFF,TGTGCCAGCACCTGGACAGGCGCTCTCACTGAAGCTTTCTTT
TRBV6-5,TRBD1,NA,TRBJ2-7,CASRRGQGTYEQYF,TGTGCCAGCAGGAGGGGACAGGGGACCTACGAGCAGTACTTC
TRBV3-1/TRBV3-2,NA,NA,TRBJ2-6,CASSQDLSGANVLTF,TGTGCCAGCAGCCAAGATTTATCTGGGGCCAACGTCCTGACTTTC
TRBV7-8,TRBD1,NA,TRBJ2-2,CASSPDRGPPGELFF,TGTGCCAGCAGCCCCGACAGGGGGCCGCCCGGGGAGCTGTTTTTT
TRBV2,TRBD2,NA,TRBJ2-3,CASTGLAGLTDTQYF,TGTGCCAGCACCGGACTAGCGGGGCTCACAGATACGCAGTATTTT
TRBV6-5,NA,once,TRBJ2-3,CASSYSGGTPPDTQYF,TGTGCCAGCAGTTACTCTGGCGGGACCCCACCGGATACGCAGTATTTT
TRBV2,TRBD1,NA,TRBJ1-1,CASRATRGGRNTEAFF,TGTGCCAGCAGGGCAACAAGAGGGGGCAGGAACACTGAAGCTTTCTTT
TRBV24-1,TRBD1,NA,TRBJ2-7,CATSDSGQSHEQYF,TGTGCCACCAGTGATTCGGGACAGTCCCACGAGCAGTACTTC